Below are 30 T cell receptor beta chains sequenced from a single sample in a study of blood T cell repertoires in COVID-19. Repertoires were generated with immunoSEQ multiplex PCR, while TCRdb's copy carries only in-frame clones and drops some. The table records about 400,000 clones, about 83% of them present only once. Sequencing was done on a sample of PBMCs or T cells enriched from blood (not recorded which). Source of these receptors: a woman in her fifties or sixties who had recovered from COVID-19.

This clone was observed once. The chain recombines TRBV4-2 with TRBJ1-2; D ambiguous. CDR3 length: 12 amino acids. The germline V gene encodes CDR1 LGHNA and CDR2 YNFKEQ. V lost 5 bases and J lost 8, with 12 bases in between. CDR3 nucleotide sequence: TGTGCCAGCAGCGAAGCACTTTACGGCTACACCTTC. It specifies CASSEALYGYTF.

The chain links TRBV4-1 to TRBJ1-2, with TRBD1 identical over 7 bases. Per the germline V gene, CDR1 is MGHRA and CDR2 is YSYEKL. V lost 3 bases to trimming and J lost 5 bases; unmatched junction nucleotides: 9. The CDR3 length is 15 residues. CDR3 coding DNA: TGCGCCAGCAGCCACAAGGGGCAGGGGGTATATGGCTACACCTTC. It encodes CASSHKGQGVYGYTF.

V usage is TRBV27 and J usage is TRBJ1-2; tentative D call: TRBD1 (6 bases). The CDR3 length is 15 residues. The V gene lost 7 bases and the J gene lost 8 bases, with 23 bases spanning the gap. Germline CDR1 MNHEY, CDR2 SMNVEV (reference sequence). CDR3 nucleotide sequence: TGTGCCAGCACTCGTTCTAGGGACCGAGGGGGAGGCTACACCTTC. Amino acid sequence: CASTRSRDRGGGYTF.

The CDR3 coding sequence is TGTGCCAGCAGCCAAAGCGCCGCAGGAAACACCATATATTTT. This sequence encodes CASSQSAAGNTIYF. This rearrangement joins TRBV7-9 to TRBJ1-3, with D hard to call. CDR3 length: 14 amino acids. V was pared by 5 bases and J by 4 bases, with 12 bases between. Germline V gene lookup returns CDR1 SEHNR and CDR2 FQNEAQ (reference sequence).

This chain joins TRBV7-8 and TRBJ2-1; 8 bases fit TRBD2. CDR1 is SGHVS, CDR2 FQNEAQ, per germline. V gave up 1 base and J gave up 4 bases; unmatched junction bases: 3. The CDR3 loop spans 15 amino acids. The CDR3 DNA is TGTGCCAGCAGCTTAGGCGGGGGGTTGTACAATGAGCAGTTCTTC. Protein product: CASSLGGGLYNEQFF.

The rearrangement uses TRBV19 and TRBJ2-7, with 8 nucleotides matching TRBD1. The CDR3 is 14 residues long. V lost 1 base, J lost 4 bases, and 3 bases stayed unmatched. Germline CDR1 LNHDA, CDR2 SQIVND (reference sequence). CDR3 bases: TGTGCCAGTAGTATAGGGCAGGGGGCGTACGAGCAGTACTTC. Amino acids: CASSIGQGAYEQYF.

The chain carries TRBV7-3 and TRBJ2-3; 8 nucleotides align to TRBD2. Losses at the gene ends were 5 bases for V and 1 base for J; bases not matched to a gene: 2. This CDR3 has 14 amino acids. Germline V gene lookup returns CDR1 SGHTA and CDR2 FQGTGA. For the CDR3, the DNA is TGTGCCAGCAGCCAAGCGGGGGGCACAGATACGCAGTATTTT. Translating gives CASSQAGGTDTQYF.

V and J are TRBV19 and TRBJ2-2, with unresolved D. Trimming took off 2 bases at V and 0 bases at J, with 4 bases between the two ends. From germline, CDR1 is LNHDA and CDR2 SQIVND (reference sequence). This CDR3 region has 14 residues. In DNA form, the CDR3 reads TGTGCCAGTAGTATACAGACGAACACCGGGGAGCTGTTTTTT. Its protein is CASSIQTNTGELFF.

The chain has TRBV4-1 and TRBJ1-6; TRBD1 might be the D (6 bases). Germline V gene data show CDR1 as MGHRA and CDR2 as YSYEKL. The CDR3 runs 17 residues. Trimming left V 3 bases short and J 7 bases short, with 19 bases between. The chain's CDR3 is CASSHPTPGQPNSPLHF. The CDR3 DNA follows: TGCGCCAGCAGCCACCCCACCCCGGGACAACCAAATTCACCCCTCCACTTT.

This chain links TRBV7-2 with TRBJ1-5, with D maybe TRBD1 (5 bases). CDR1 and CDR2 (germline): SGHTA, FQGNSA. The CDR3 extends over 13 amino acids. Trimming stripped 1 base from V and 11 bases from J, with 12 bases between. This chain's CDR3 is CASSLGGSLAQHF. DNA of the CDR3: TGTGCCAGCAGCTTAGGGGGCTCCTTGGCCCAGCATTTT.

The rearrangement links TRBV7-8 to TRBJ1-5, with no clear D. Germline V lookup: CDR1 SGHVS, CDR2 FQNEAQ. The CDR3 covers 15 residues. V lost 1 base to trimming and J lost 1 base, with 8 bases between them. The CDR3 loop is CASSLVESSNQPQHF. The CDR3, as DNA: TGTGCCAGCAGCTTAGTAGAATCCAGCAATCAGCCCCAGCATTTT.

This clone was counted a few times. This chain uses TRBV5-1 with TRBJ2-3; weak D call: TRBD1 (6 bases). Trimming removed 4 bases at V and 0 bases at J, with 12 bases between. This CDR3 has 15 residues. Germline V gene data show CDR1 as SGHRS and CDR2 as YFSETQ. For the CDR3, the DNA is TGCGCCAGCAGCGGCAGGGGTAGTAGCACAGATACGCAGTATTTT. Protein sequence: CASSGRGSSTDTQYF.

The chain is built from TRBV27 and TRBJ2-7; D might be TRBD1 (6 bases). Trimming shortened V by 0 bases and J by 2 bases, and 11 bases separated the two germline ends. The CDR3 spans 15 residues. Germline CDR1 is MNHEY and CDR2 is SMNVEV (reference sequence). CDR3: CASSLSKAGAYEQYF. CDR3 DNA: TGTGCCAGCAGTTTATCGAAGGCAGGGGCCTACGAGCAGTACTTC.

The rearrangement joins TRBV11-2 to TRBJ2-7; perhaps TRBD1 as D (5 bases). The CDR3 covers 14 residues. V dropped 2 bases and J dropped 2 bases, with 10 bases sitting between them. Germline V CDR1 and CDR2: SGHAT, FQNNGV. CDR3 sequence (DNA): TGTGCCAGCAGCTTACACACAGGAGCCTACGAGCAGTACTTC. Translation: CASSLHTGAYEQYF.

CDR3 loop: CASSQLSPQETQYF. The CDR3 DNA is TGTGCCAGCAGTCAACTCTCTCCACAAGAGACCCAGTACTTC. The V call is TRBV13, the J call TRBJ2-5; D remains unclear. The V end lost 6 bases, the J end lost 2 bases, and 13 bases lay between the germline ends. This CDR3 region has 14 residues. Germline V gene data show CDR1 as PRHDT and CDR2 as FYEKMQ (reference sequence).

The rearrangement joins TRBV18 to TRBJ1-6; D remains ambiguous. This CDR3 has 15 amino acids. V lost 2 bases and J lost 9, with 14 bases in between. The germline V gene has CDR1 KGHSH and CDR2 LQKENI. In DNA, the CDR3 is TGTGCCAGCTCACCAACTGAGGTACCCCGTTCACCCCTCCACTTT. Protein sequence: CASSPTEVPRSPLHF.

The chain has TRBV9 and TRBJ1-6; D gene uncertain. Germline V CDR1 and CDR2: SGDLS, YYNGEE. V was pared by 4 bases and J by 0 bases, with 14 bases between. The CDR3 runs to 17 residues. This CDR3 reads CASSPTEFSSYNSPLHF. The DNA of the CDR3 is TGTGCCAGCAGCCCAACAGAGTTTAGCTCCTATAATTCACCCCTCCACTTT.

The chain recombines TRBV9 with TRBJ2-5, with D possibly being TRBD1 (8 bases). The CDR3 length is 18 residues. Germline CDR1 reads SGDLS; CDR2 reads YYNGEE. Trimming stripped 4 bases from V and 1 base from J, with 23 bases between. The CDR3 coding sequence is TGTGCCAGCAGCCAGGGGGCCCAGCCAGCGGGGATCCAAGAGACCCAGTACTTC. Amino acid sequence: CASSQGAQPAGIQETQYF.

The rearrangement uses TRBV6-5 and TRBJ1-6, with D unresolved. V lost 5 bases to trimming and J lost 2 bases, with 10 bases between them. The CDR3 is 15 amino acids. Germline-derived CDR1 and CDR2 are MNHEY and SVGAGI. CDR3 bases: TGTGCCAGCAGTCGCGGGTTTCCCTATAATTCACCCCTCCACTTT. Amino acids: CASSRGFPYNSPLHF.

The CDR3 is CASSQDLGPGQLYGYTF. The CDR3 nucleotides read TGTGCCAGCAGCCAAGATTTAGGGCCGGGACAGCTGTATGGCTACACCTTC. The chain combines TRBV3-1 (or the pseudogene TRBV3-2) with TRBJ1-2, with TRBD1 matching 7 bases. The CDR3 is 17 amino acids. Germline CDR1 and CDR2: LGHDT and YNNKEL (reference sequence). V dropped 0 bases and J dropped 5; count of bases not matched to a gene: 12.

As to this clone: The same CDR3 is also encoded by other DNA sequences in this sample. The chain recombines TRBV25-1 with TRBJ1-1, with D unresolved. This CDR3 region has 11 residues. Germline V gives CDR1 MGHDK, CDR2 SYGVNS. Trimming removed 6 bases from V and 3 bases from J, with 5 bases in between. The DNA of the CDR3 is TGTGCCAGCAGGCAGGACACTGAAGCTTTCTTT. Encoded protein: CASRQDTEAFF.

The chain is built from TRBV3-1 (or the pseudogene TRBV3-2) and TRBJ2-3, with a tentative D call TRBD1 (5 bases). The V gene lost 1 base and the J gene lost 3 bases, with 14 bases spanning the gap. The CDR3 sequence is 16 residues long. From germline, CDR1 is LGHDT and CDR2 YNNKEL (reference sequence). The CDR3 is CASSQAHGADTDTQYF. The CDR3 bases are TGTGCCAGCAGCCAAGCTCATGGGGCAGATACAGATACGCAGTATTTT.

The chain recombines TRBV18 with TRBJ1-2; D gene unclear. The V gene lost 3 bases and the J gene lost 6 bases, with 5 bases spanning the gap. The CDR3 is 11 residues long. CDR1 KGHSH and CDR2 LQKENI come from the germline V gene. The CDR3 DNA reads as TGTGCCAGCTCACCGAGTAATGGCTACACCTTC. As protein: CASSPSNGYTF.

This sequence joins TRBV7-2 and TRBJ1-3; D unresolved. The CDR3 is made up of 14 amino acids. Germline lookup yields CDR1 SGHTA and CDR2 FQGNSA. Deletions cut 9 bases from V and 2 bases from J, with 14 bases between. CDR3 amino acids: CASTPGGTGNTIYF. CDR3 bases: TGTGCCAGTACCCCCGGCGGAACTGGAAACACCATATATTTT.

This clone was counted a few times. The V call is TRBV18, the J call TRBJ1-6; D not certain. Germline-derived CDR1 and CDR2 are KGHSH and LQKENI. Trimming stripped 2 bases from V and 7 bases from J, with 6 bases between. The CDR3 covers 13 residues. CDR3 region: CASSPTANSPLHF. CDR3 nucleotide sequence: TGTGCCAGCTCACCAACAGCAAATTCACCCCTCCACTTT.

This clone has a single count. V gene TRBV6-2 or TRBV6-3 combines with J gene TRBJ2-7; tentative D call: TRBD2 (6 bases). The CDR3 totals 14 residues. Germline V CDR1 and CDR2: MNHEY, SVGEGT. V shed 2 bases and J shed 2 bases, with 10 bases lying between them. In nucleotides, the CDR3 is TGTGCCAGCAGTTACCTCCGGACTACCTACGAGCAGTACTTC. Its protein product is CASSYLRTTYEQYF.

The V call is TRBV7-2, the J call TRBJ2-7; TRBD2 might be the D (6 bases). Germline CDR1 SGHTA, CDR2 FQGNSA. The CDR3 covers 14 residues. V was trimmed by 3 bases and J by 0 bases, leaving 9 bases between them. The CDR3 DNA is TGTGCCAGCAGCTTTGGGGACTTCTCCTACGAGCAGTACTTC. Translating gives CASSFGDFSYEQYF.

The chain joins TRBV30 to TRBJ1-3, with 7 bases fitting TRBD1. V trimming: 2 bases; J trimming: 0 bases; junction bases outside the gene matches: 4. The germline CDR1 and CDR2 sequences are GTSNPN and SVGIG (reference sequence). The CDR3 extends over 15 amino acids. This CDR3 is CAWSSRGLSGNTIYF. The CDR3 coding sequence is TGTGCCTGGAGTTCAAGGGGGCTCTCTGGAAACACCATATATTTT. The full variable domain, rest sourced from reference TRBV30 and TRBJ1-3, is SQTIHQWPATLVQPVGSPLSLECTVEGTSNPNLYWYRQAAGRGLQLLFYSVGIGQISSEVPQNLSASRPQDRQFILSSKKLLLSDSGFYLCAWSSRGLSGNTIYFGEGSWLTVV.

The rearrangement joins TRBV5-1 to TRBJ2-6, with a weak D call TRBD2 (5 bases). Germline CDR1 SGHRS, CDR2 YFSETQ. The CDR3 length is 16 residues. Trimming shortened V by 4 bases and J by 0 bases, and 11 bases separated the two germline ends. This CDR3 reads CASSRGYSSGANVLTF. The CDR3 DNA follows: TGCGCCAGCAGCCGAGGGTATAGCTCTGGGGCCAACGTCCTGACTTTC.

This clone was seen once. The CDR3 sequence is CASSQEESQPQHF. The CDR3 nucleotides read TGCGCCAGCAGCCAAGAAGAGAGTCAGCCCCAGCATTTT. V is TRBV4-1 and J is TRBJ1-5; D uncertain. The V end was cut by 0 bases, the J end by 6 bases, with 6 bases between. Germline CDR1 reads MGHRA; CDR2 reads YSYEKL. The CDR3 sequence is 13 residues long.